The sample holds a few counts of the clone carrying this T cell receptor (beta chain). In the original analysis: Amplification with reference gene primers provided the estimates of nucleated cell counts. Profiling relied on immunoSEQ multiplex PCR, and the TCRdb table lists in-frame clones only, not all of them. That table gives V, J and clone size, and the DNA gave D and trimming. The sample shows around 45,000 clones, just under 70% of them seen only once. The sample comes from a study of blood T cell repertoires in COVID-19. Study background: Acute-phase and convalescent COVID-19 samples originated in the United States, Italy and Spain.

V was cut by 6 bases and J by 13 bases, with 21 bases left in between. This CDR3 region has 13 residues. Germline-derived CDR1 and CDR2 are LNHDA and SQIVND (reference sequence). The sequencing input was peripheral blood. The TCR was taken from an elderly man with acute or convalescent COVID-19. The chain links TRBV19 to TRBJ1-2; D might be TRBD1 (5 bases). The CDR3, as DNA: TGTGCCAGTAGACCGGACACCAGAGACGAATCCACCTTC. Translating gives CASRPDTRDESTF.